This entry features one T cell receptor beta chain sequence. This sample was taken from a study of Graves' ophthalmopathy and Graves' hyperthyroidism. Amplification from RNA transcripts yielded the TCR beta CDR3 regions. Amplification began with first-round RT-PCR using HTBI primers, then second-round multiplex PCR was performed. One entry per CDR3 protein, called by TCRdb with MiXCR from the multiplex PCR reads. In the table there are more than 550,000 distinct CDR3 sequences, roughly 39% of which are singletons. Trimming shortened V by 0 bases and J by 5 bases, and 13 bases separated the two germline ends. Looked up from germline, CDR1 is LGHNA and CDR2 is YNFKEQ. This CDR3 spans 16 amino acids.

The V call is TRBV4-2, the J call TRBJ2-2; D remains ambiguous. This TCR came from an adult man with Graves' ophthalmopathy. Input material: peripheral blood. This CDR3 reads CASSQDPILGTGELFF. Here the CDR3 DNA reads TGTGCCAGCAGCCAAGATCCTATCTTAGGAACCGGGGAGCTGTTTTTT.